The 2 T cell receptor beta chains listed next were all sequenced from one sample in a study of T cell responses to AZD1222 COVID-19 vaccine. Measured with immunoSEQ multiplex PCR; TCRdb has only the in-frame clones, and not every one. The profile shows fewer than 200,000 clones, around 89% of them singletons. Sample: peripheral blood, taken 28 days after the second AZD1222 dose. The receptors shown here come from an adult who received the AZD1222 COVID-19 vaccine.

V gene TRBV7-9 combines with J gene TRBJ1-4, with D unclear. This CDR3 spans 13 amino acids. The germline gives CDR1 SEHNR, CDR2 FQNEAQ (reference sequence). The V gene lost 0 bases and the J gene lost 8 bases, with 7 bases spanning the gap. Written as DNA, the CDR3 is TGTGCCAGCAGCTTAGCTGGTGGGGAAAAACTGTTTTTT. Its translation: CASSLAGGEKLFF.

The rearrangement joins TRBV6-2 or TRBV6-3 to TRBJ1-5, with 7 bases fitting TRBD1. Losses at the gene ends were 2 bases for V and 2 bases for J; bases not matched to a gene: 6. Germline V gives CDR1 MNHEY, CDR2 SVGEGT. The CDR3 consists of 16 residues. In nucleotides, the CDR3 is TGTGCCAGCAGTTACCTGACAGGGTTCCGCAATCAGCCCCAGCATTTT. Translated: CASSYLTGFRNQPQHF.